One and the same sample provided the 11 T cell receptor beta chains below, sequenced in a study of Ad26.COV2.S vaccination and SARS-CoV-2 variants. TCRdb's table, derived via immunoSEQ multiplex PCR, lists solely in-frame clones and lacks some. The sample yields approximately 300,000 clones, around four fifths seen once. The treatment here: roughly 20 received Ad26.COV2.S at low or high dose, single or two shots; roughly 5 received placebo; per-sample allocation not given. All samples were drawn on day 63, counting from the first vaccine or placebo injection. The starting material was peripheral blood, obtained in a trial of Ad26.COV2.S vaccine versus placebo. Receptor source: a person between 18 and 59 years old who received the Ad26.COV2.S COVID-19 vaccine or a placebo.

J is TRBJ1-1 and V is TRBV12-5, with TRBD1 matching 8 bases. CDR3 length equals 17 residues. CDR1 and CDR2 (germline): LGHNT, FRNRAP. With V trimmed by 5 bases and J by 3 bases, 14 bases remained unmatched. CDR3 amino acids: CASGTIQGAAGHTEAFF. Here the CDR3 DNA reads TGTGCTAGTGGTACCATCCAGGGGGCCGCTGGACACACTGAAGCTTTCTTT.

This clone occurred many times. This chain links TRBV5-1 with TRBJ1-1, with D possibly matching TRBD1 (6 bases). The CDR3 has 14 residues. In germline, CDR1 is SGHRS, CDR2 YFSETQ. The V end was cut by 2 bases, the J end by 1 base, with 9 bases between. The CDR3, as DNA: TGCGCCAGCAGCTTAACAGGGTGGAACACTGAAGCTTTCTTT. This sequence encodes CASSLTGWNTEAFF.

The V and J genes are TRBV12-5 and TRBJ2-1; 11 nucleotides match TRBD2. The CDR3 consists of 16 residues. Per the germline V gene, CDR1 is LGHNT and CDR2 is FRNRAP. Losses at the gene ends were 5 bases for V and 2 bases for J; bases not matched to a gene: 5. CDR3 region: CASGPGTSGAYNEQFF. DNA of the CDR3: TGTGCTAGTGGTCCGGGGACTAGCGGAGCCTACAATGAGCAGTTCTTC.

V and J are TRBV12-3 or TRBV12-4 and TRBJ2-5; D is undetermined. The CDR3 consists of 11 residues. Trimming stripped 0 bases from V and 5 bases from J, with 1 base between. CDR3 DNA: TGTGCCAGCAGTTTAGCGGAGACCCAGTACTTC. This codes for CASSLAETQYF.

This clone was observed once. This sequence joins TRBV30 and TRBJ1-2, with TRBD1 matching 9 bases. CDR3 size: 13 residues. Germline-derived CDR1 and CDR2 are GTSNPN and SVGIG (reference sequence). V shed 3 bases and J 5 bases; nucleotides not matched to a gene: 4. The chain's CDR3 is CAWRGTGTYGYTF. In DNA form, the CDR3 reads TGTGCCTGGAGAGGGACAGGGACTTATGGCTACACCTTC.

Here the CDR3 DNA reads TGCGCCAGCAGCTCCGGCGGGGCAGGTCTTCTCCACGAGCAGTACTTC. Amino acid sequence: CASSSGGAGLLHEQYF. This chain connects TRBV5-1 to TRBJ2-7; D is perhaps TRBD2 (6 bases). V shed 3 bases and J shed 5 bases, with 21 bases lying between them. The CDR3 consists of 16 residues. The germline CDR1 and CDR2 sequences are SGHRS and YFSETQ.

This clone was detected once. The V call is TRBV5-8, the J call TRBJ1-4; D possibly corresponds to TRBD1 (5 bases). The germline V gene encodes CDR1 SGHTS and CDR2 YDEGEE. V was trimmed by 0 bases and J by 5 bases, leaving 11 bases between them. This CDR3 has 15 residues. CDR3 bases: TGTGCCAGCAGCTTGGTAGGGGCATCGAATGAAAAACTGTTTTTT. Protein: CASSLVGASNEKLFF.

The gene calls are TRBV28 and TRBJ1-2; TRBD1 is a possible D gene (6 bases). This CDR3 is 13 amino acids long. Trimming left V 6 bases short and J 4 bases short, with 12 bases between. Germline-derived CDR1 and CDR2 are MDHEN and SYDVKM. CDR3 residues: CASRTGFTYGYTF. DNA for the CDR3: TGTGCCAGCAGGACAGGCTTCACCTATGGCTACACCTTC.

The V call is TRBV7-9, the J call TRBJ1-2; D unresolved. The V and J ends lost 4 bases and 3 bases respectively, with 18 bases between them. The germline V gene encodes CDR1 SEHNR and CDR2 FQNEAQ (reference sequence). The CDR3 covers 16 residues. This CDR3 is CASSSQRLGDDYGYTF. CDR3 bases: TGTGCCAGCAGCTCGCAACGTCTGGGAGATGACTATGGCTACACCTTC. The full variable domain, completed using reference TRBV7-9 and TRBJ1-2, is DTGVSQNPRHKITKRGQNVTFRCDPISEHNRLYWYRQTLGQGPEFLTYFQNEAQLEKSRLLSDRFSAERPKGSFSTLEIQRTEQGDSAMYLCASSSQRLGDDYGYTFGSGTRLTVV.

The chain is built from TRBV5-1 and TRBJ1-3, with TRBD1 identical over 12 bases. V shed 3 bases and J 3 bases; nucleotides not matched to a gene: 10. The CDR3 is 18 amino acids. The germline gives CDR1 SGHRS, CDR2 YFSETQ. CDR3 loop: CASSSISGTGGFGNTIYF. CDR3 nucleotides: TGCGCCAGCAGCTCAATATCCGGGACAGGGGGCTTTGGAAACACCATATATTTT.

The chain links TRBV7-2 to TRBJ2-1; 7 bases line up with TRBD2. Germline V CDR1 and CDR2: SGHTA, FQGNSA. The length of the CDR3 is 17 residues. With 5 bases clipped from V and 2 bases from J, the junction kept 12 bases outside the gene matches. The CDR3, as DNA: TGTGCCAGCAGCCCCCTTTCGTTGCGGGGGACCTACAATGAGCAGTTCTTC. This sequence encodes CASSPLSLRGTYNEQFF.